The T cell receptor beta chain described here comes from a study of blood T cell repertoires in COVID-19. Data came from immunoSEQ multiplex PCR; TCRdb stores just in-frame clones and leaves some out. The sample consists of 25,000 to 30,000 clones, around four fifths of them appearing once. The TCR was taken from a woman between 70 and 85 years old with active or convalescent COVID-19. Material for sequencing was peripheral blood.

The chain's CDR3 is CATSRASGTGGTEAFF. CDR3 nucleotide sequence: TGTGCCACCAGCAGGGCTTCTGGGACAGGGGGGACTGAAGCTTTCTTT. The chain joins TRBV15 to TRBJ1-1, with 11 bases identical to TRBD1. Trimming took 3 bases from V and 5 from J; bases not matched to a gene: 8. The CDR3 runs 16 residues. Germline CDR1 LNHNV, CDR2 YYDKDF (reference sequence). Full variable domain (missing parts from reference TRBV15 and TRBJ1-1): DAMVIQNPRYQVTQFGKPVTLSCSQTLNHNVMYWYQQKSSQAPKLLFHYYDKDFNNEADTPDNFQSRRPNTSFCFLDIRSPGLGDTAMYLCATSRASGTGGTEAFFGQGTRLTVV.